The 32 T cell receptor beta chains given below trace back to one sample, sequenced in a study of T cell responses to AZD1222 COVID-19 vaccine. Method: immunoSEQ multiplex PCR; TCRdb's copy keeps in-frame clones and lacks some. This sample has around 130,000 clones, with approximately 83% found just once. Here the sequenced sample was peripheral blood, taken on day 0 of AZD1222 vaccination. Source of these receptors: an adult in good health.

The chain links TRBV18 to TRBJ1-4; tentative D call: TRBD1 (5 bases). V lost 3 bases to trimming and J lost 3 bases, with 14 bases between them. Germline V gives CDR1 KGHSH, CDR2 LQKENI. The CDR3 has 16 residues. The CDR3 region has the DNA TGTGCCAGCTCACCCGCGACATTGACAGCTAATGAAAAACTGTTTTTT. This translates into CASSPATLTANEKLFF.

Only a few counts were recorded for this clone. The chain carries TRBV7-9 and TRBJ2-7; TRBD1 is a possible D gene (5 bases). The CDR3 is 14 amino acids. Trimming cost V 6 bases and J 0 bases, with 12 bases left between them. Per germline, CDR1 SEHNR and CDR2 FQNEAQ (reference sequence). The CDR3 reads CASSSDSPSYEQYF. The CDR3 DNA reads TGTGCCAGCAGTTCCGACAGCCCCTCCTACGAGCAGTACTTC.

CDR3 in DNA: TGTGCCAGCAGTCTGCCGATGGGGGAGGTGGAGACCCAGTACTTC. Translated: CASSLPMGEVETQYF. V and J are TRBV28 and TRBJ2-5, with D perhaps TRBD2 (6 bases). The CDR3 sequence is 15 residues long. Germline values: CDR1 MDHEN, CDR2 SYDVKM. Trimming took 5 bases from V and 5 from J, leaving 18 bases between them.

This clone was seen only a few times. This rearrangement joins TRBV6-1 to TRBJ2-7; TRBD2 matches at 9 bases. The V gene end was trimmed by 2 bases and the J gene end by 6 bases; junction bases not matched to a gene: 8. Germline assignment: CDR1 MNHNS and CDR2 SASEGT. This CDR3 region has 15 residues. The CDR3 region is CASSELAGGPGEQYF. CDR3 nucleotide sequence: TGTGCCAGCAGTGAACTCGCGGGGGGGCCCGGCGAGCAGTACTTC.

The V call is TRBV27, the J call TRBJ2-7, with 8 bases matching TRBD1. The CDR3 sequence is 15 residues long. The germline gives CDR1 MNHEY, CDR2 SMNVEV (reference sequence). Trimming cost V 3 bases and J 3 bases; bases outside gene matches: 7. This CDR3 is CASSLLGQAYYEQYF. For the CDR3, the DNA is TGTGCCAGCAGTTTGCTGGGACAGGCCTACTACGAGCAGTACTTC.

The chain joins TRBV5-1 to TRBJ1-1; tentatively, D is TRBD1 (5 bases). This CDR3 contains 14 residues. Between the trimmed V and J ends, which lost 4 bases and 1 base, there was a span of 11 bases. Germline values: CDR1 SGHRS, CDR2 YFSETQ. Written as DNA, the CDR3 is TGCGCCAGCAGCAGGTACCAGGGGAACACTGAAGCTTTCTTT. Encoded protein: CASSRYQGNTEAFF.

V and J are TRBV4-2 and TRBJ1-6, with a possible D match to TRBD1 (6 bases). Germline-derived CDR1 and CDR2 are LGHNA and YNFKEQ. The CDR3 totals 13 residues. The V end was cut by 5 bases, the J end by 4 bases, with 6 bases between. The CDR3 is CASSTGYNSPLHF. CDR3 coding DNA: TGTGCCAGCAGCACAGGGTATAATTCACCCCTCCACTTT.

This clone has a handful of counts. The chain employs TRBV5-1 and TRBJ2-2, with 10 bases matching TRBD1. CDR1 SGHRS and CDR2 YFSETQ come from the germline V gene. Losses at the gene ends were 4 bases for V and 1 base for J; bases not matched to a gene: 4. The CDR3 sequence is 16 residues long. The DNA for the CDR3 is TGCGCCAGCAGCGGGACAGGGGTCCTGAACACCGGGGAGCTGTTTTTT. Its protein product is CASSGTGVLNTGELFF.

CDR3 DNA sequence: TGTGCCAGCAGCTTAAAGGGACAGACGTCTTACAACTATGGCTACACCTTC. Encoded protein: CASSLKGQTSYNYGYTF. V usage is TRBV13 and J usage is TRBJ1-2, with 7 bases identical to TRBD1. Trimming took 2 bases from V and 2 from J; bases not matched to a gene: 11. The CDR3 covers 17 residues. The germline CDR1 and CDR2 sequences are PRHDT and FYEKMQ (reference sequence).

J is TRBJ2-3 and V is TRBV19; 13 nucleotides agree with TRBD2. The V gene end was trimmed by 4 bases and the J gene end by 2 bases; junction bases not matched to a gene: 3. Germline V CDR1 and CDR2: LNHDA, SQIVND (reference sequence). This CDR3 contains 16 residues. The CDR3 nucleotides read TGTGCCAGTAGTACGGGACTAGCGGGAAACACAGATACGCAGTATTTT. Translating it yields CASSTGLAGNTDTQYF.

This clone was counted a few times. The genes are TRBV25-1 and TRBJ1-1; the match to TRBD1 covers 12 bases. The germline CDR1 and CDR2 sequences are MGHDK and SYGVNS. Trimming cost V 3 bases and J 5 bases; bases outside gene matches: 7. The CDR3 length is 16 residues. In DNA form, the CDR3 reads TGTGCCAGCAGTGATGCCTCGGGACAGGGGGCAACTGAAGCTTTCTTT. It yields the protein CASSDASGQGATEAFF.

The chain carries TRBV6-8 and TRBJ2-1, with 13 bases that match TRBD2. The CDR3 contains 18 residues. Germline V gene sequence: CDR1 MNHGY, CDR2 SAAAGT. V was pared by 0 bases and J by 6 bases, with 8 bases of the junction left unmatched. As DNA, the CDR3 is TGTGCCAGCAGTTACTCGTTACTAGCGGGAGGGCCCCGCAATGAGCAGTTCTTC. Its protein product is CASSYSLLAGGPRNEQFF.

This chain connects TRBV4-2 to TRBJ2-7, with 12 bases fitting TRBD2. Trimming took 0 bases from V and 1 from J; bases not matched to a gene: 1. Germline V gives CDR1 LGHNA, CDR2 YNFKEQ. This CDR3 contains 16 residues. The CDR3 reads CASSQEGTSGSYEQYF. DNA of the CDR3: TGTGCCAGCAGCCAAGAAGGGACTAGCGGGTCCTACGAGCAGTACTTC.

The rearrangement uses TRBV7-2 and TRBJ1-3; no definite D call. The germline V gene encodes CDR1 SGHTA and CDR2 FQGNSA. Trimming left V 1 base short and J 1 base short, with 5 bases between. The CDR3 runs 14 residues. For the CDR3, the DNA is TGTGCCAGCAGCTTAGGGATGTCTGGAAACACCATATATTTT. Amino acids: CASSLGMSGNTIYF.

This chain joins TRBV2 and TRBJ2-7; D not certain. The CDR3 length is 14 residues. Germline CDR1 reads SNHLY; CDR2 reads FYNNEI. Trimming pared 5 bases from V and 3 bases from J, leaving 14 bases between. The CDR3 nucleotides are TGTGCCAGCAGTAGAGACACCGGTGACTACGAGCAGTACTTC. This codes for CASSRDTGDYEQYF.

V gene TRBV3-1 (or the pseudogene TRBV3-2) combines with J gene TRBJ2-7, with D unresolved. Looked up from germline, CDR1 is LGHDT and CDR2 is YNNKEL (reference sequence). The V gene lost 2 bases and the J gene lost 2 bases, with 10 bases spanning the gap. This CDR3 comprises 14 residues. As DNA, the CDR3 is TGTGCCAGCAGCCAATGGGTCGCGGCCTACGAGCAGTACTTC. Protein product: CASSQWVAAYEQYF.

This clone has only one observation. V and J are TRBV5-1 and TRBJ1-4; 10 positions agree with TRBD1. V gave up 4 bases and J gave up 8 bases; unmatched junction bases: 5. This CDR3 is 14 amino acids long. Germline V gives CDR1 SGHRS, CDR2 YFSETQ. The CDR3: CASSLGQGREKLFF. The DNA for the CDR3 is TGCGCCAGCAGCCTGGGACAGGGGCGCGAAAAACTGTTTTTT.

Concerning this clone itself: Lacking the conserved final phenylalanine or tryptophan, this CDR3 likely reflects a read error. The limits of the CDR3 on the DNA are not certain, so only TCRdb's listed CDR3 is given. V gene TRBV2 combines with J gene TRBJ2-7; TRBD2, as called in the table, went unchecked against the DNA. The CDR3 sequence runs 10 residues, both termini included. CDR1 SNHLY and CDR2 FYNNEI come from the germline V gene. The CDR3 region is CASSGGTYLL.

V gene TRBV28 combines with J gene TRBJ1-2, with 9 bases lining up with TRBD1. V lost 7 bases, J lost 8 bases, and 11 bases stayed unmatched. Looked up from germline, CDR1 is MDHEN and CDR2 is SYDVKM. There are 14 residues in the CDR3. The CDR3 DNA reads TGTGCCAGCAACGCCGGGGACAGGGTATACGGCTACACCTTC. Translated: CASNAGDRVYGYTF.

The genes are TRBV29-1 and TRBJ1-5, with D possibly TRBD1 on 6 matching bases. Germline V gene sequence: CDR1 SQVTM, CDR2 ANQGSEA. V dropped 6 bases and J dropped 2 bases, with 11 bases sitting between them. The CDR3 is 13 amino acids. The CDR3 is CSVGRQGNQPQHF. CDR3 nucleotides: TGCAGCGTGGGTCGACAGGGCAATCAGCCCCAGCATTTT.

The chain carries TRBV11-2 and TRBJ1-1; D possibly corresponds to TRBD1 (6 bases). The germline gives CDR1 SGHAT, CDR2 FQNNGV. The CDR3 is made up of 13 amino acids. V lost 1 base and J lost 10, with 13 bases in between. The CDR3: CASSLGLRGLAFF. The CDR3 DNA reads TGTGCCAGCAGCTTAGGCTTACGGGGGCTAGCTTTCTTT.

The genes are TRBV4-3 and TRBJ1-1; possible D gene TRBD1, 5 bases. The CDR3 is 15 residues long. In germline, CDR1 is LGHNA, CDR2 YSLEER. Trimming removed 2 bases at V and 11 bases at J, with 21 bases between. CDR3: CASSQSLGGSVLAFF. DNA of the CDR3: TGCGCCAGCAGCCAAAGTCTGGGGGGGTCGGTCCTTGCTTTCTTT.

The rearrangement uses TRBV19 and TRBJ1-4; tentative D call: TRBD1 (6 bases). This CDR3 spans 14 amino acids. Germline loops: CDR1 LNHDA, CDR2 SQIVND (reference sequence). The V gene lost 7 bases and the J gene lost 8 bases, with 17 bases spanning the gap. The CDR3 DNA reads as TGTGCCAGTACGATTATGGGCAGGGGAGAAAAACTGTTTTTT. It specifies CASTIMGRGEKLFF.

DNA for the CDR3: TGTGCCAGCCGGCTTAATCCGACCGTCTATAATTCACCCCTCCACTTT. This gives the protein CASRLNPTVYNSPLHF. The chain recombines TRBV28 with TRBJ1-6, with no clear D. The CDR3 has 16 amino acids. The V gene's germline CDR1 is MDHEN and CDR2 SYDVKM. V was shortened by 8 bases and J by 3 bases, with 17 bases between the two germline ends.

The chain uses TRBV5-1 and TRBJ2-5, with 9 bases that match TRBD2. V shed 0 bases, J shed 4 bases, and the junction held 4 bases outside the gene matches. The germline gives CDR1 SGHRS, CDR2 YFSETQ. The CDR3 covers 15 residues. CDR3: CASSLAVAGVETQYF. The CDR3 nucleotides are TGCGCCAGCAGCTTGGCGGTAGCGGGAGTAGAGACCCAGTACTTC.

The chain uses TRBV9 and TRBJ1-1, with D tentatively TRBD1 (5 bases). Trimming took 1 base from V and 1 from J, leaving 11 bases between them. This CDR3 has 15 residues. The germline V gene encodes CDR1 SGDLS and CDR2 YYNGEE. The CDR3 loop reads CASSVTGLANTEAFF. For the CDR3, the DNA is TGTGCCAGCAGCGTAACGGGACTTGCGAACACTGAAGCTTTCTTT.

The chain has TRBV11-3 and TRBJ2-1, with 8 positions matching TRBD2. CDR1 and CDR2 from the germline V gene are SGHNT and YENEEA. The CDR3 contains 18 residues. Germline trimming cut 1 base from V and 0 bases from J; bases unmatched to any gene: 8. CDR3 sequence reads: CASSLGAGGLSSYNEQFF. The CDR3 DNA sequence: TGTGCCAGCAGCTTAGGGGCGGGAGGTCTGAGCTCCTACAATGAGCAGTTCTTC.

DNA of the CDR3: TGTGCCAGCAGTTGGGACGTGAACACTGAAGCTTTCTTT. Residues: CASSWDVNTEAFF. The V call is TRBV12-3 or TRBV12-4, the J call TRBJ1-1; possible D gene TRBD1, 5 bases. CDR3 length: 13 amino acids. Trimming took off 4 bases at V and 0 bases at J, with 6 bases between the two ends.

A single count supports this clone. The chain recombines TRBV12-5 with TRBJ1-1; 10 bases map to TRBD1. This CDR3 region has 16 residues. Looked up from germline, CDR1 is LGHNT and CDR2 is FRNRAP. J lost 10 bases, V lost 5 bases, and 16 bases had no gene match. CDR3 DNA: TGTGCTAGTGGTCAGAGACAGGGGGCCCTTAAGGTTGGAGCTTTCTTT. Protein: CASGQRQGALKVGAFF.

This chain joins TRBV6-4 and TRBJ2-1; TRBD1 matches 9 bases. J was trimmed by 6 bases and V by 0 bases; bases with no gene match: 9. This CDR3 is built from 17 residues. Germline V gene lookup returns CDR1 MRHNA and CDR2 SNTAGT. The CDR3 bases are TGTGCCAGCAGTGACTCGTTCCCGGGACAGGGTCGCAATGAGCAGTTCTTC. Its protein product is CASSDSFPGQGRNEQFF.

This chain connects TRBV19 to TRBJ1-2, with 7 bases identical to TRBD1. V shed 11 bases and J 2 bases; nucleotides not matched to a gene: 11. Germline V gene data show CDR1 as LNHDA and CDR2 as SQIVND (reference sequence). This CDR3 spans 14 amino acids. CDR3 sequence reads: CASSPRQGNYGYTF. In DNA, the CDR3 is TGTGCCTCCTCCCCGAGACAGGGAAACTATGGCTACACCTTC.

V usage is TRBV21-1 and J usage is TRBJ2-6; TRBD1 is taken as the D call from the table, unchecked against the DNA. TRBV21-1 corresponds to a pseudogene. The CDR3 spans 17 residues. CDR3 in DNA: TGTGCCAGCAGCCCTCGACAGGGCCCATCTGGGGCCAACGTCCTGACTTTC. Translating gives CASSPRQGPSGANVLTF.